This entry concerns a single TCR beta chain. Sequenced by immunoSEQ multiplex PCR; TCRdb stores in-frame clones only, minus some. The top ten hold roughly a tenth of the sample, which has more than 300,000 clones, around nine tenths seen once. Germline V gene sequence: CDR1 MNHEY, CDR2 SMNVEV (reference sequence). This CDR3 is 14 amino acids long. V dropped 6 bases and J dropped 5 bases, with 14 bases sitting between them. The entry originates in a study of blood T cell repertoires in COVID-19. Recovered participants had two consecutive negative NP/OP PCR tests, healthcare professional clearance, or symptom resolution.

The J gene is TRBJ2-1, the V gene TRBV27; a weak D match, TRBD1 (6 bases). The source material was PBMCs or T cells enriched from blood (not recorded which). This clonotype originated in a woman between 25 and 40 years old who had recovered from COVID-19. In DNA, the CDR3 is TGTGCCAGCAGATTTGACAGGTCGAACAATGAGCAGTTCTTC. Translating gives CASRFDRSNNEQFF.